The rows below give T cell receptor beta chains drawn from one sample of a study of tumor-infiltrating lymphocytes in primary liver carcinoma. TCRdb reprocessed the multiplex PCR reads with MiXCR, giving one entry per CDR3 protein. The sample lists tens of thousands of distinct CDR3 sequences, over 60% seen once, with 25% to 30% in the top ten. Sequenced material: liver tumor tissue from sampling region 4. The receptor set was obtained from a man between 40 and 49 years old with primary liver carcinoma and hepatitis B virus infection. CDR3s include the opening cysteine and the closing phenylalanine or tryptophan. Each record gives: V gene, D gene, clone size, J gene, CDR3 protein, CDR3 DNA. The D gene is left open where the match is weak. A row's size may be missing; if present it is once, few, many or a size class.

>TRBV5-1|NA|NA|TRBJ2-5
CASIAQGSLQETQYF
TGCGCCAGCATCGCCCAGGGTTCACTCCAAGAGACCCAGTACTTC
>TRBV29-1|TRBD1|many|TRBJ2-3
CSVEMGRGNTQYF
TGCAGCGTTGAAATGGGCAGGGGGAATACGCAGTATTTT
>TRBV6-1|NA|NA|TRBJ2-1
CASNNPTGKAALGSDEQFF
TGTGCCAGCAATAATCCTACCGGGAAGGCCGCGCTTGGGAGCGATGAGCAGTTCTTC
>TRBV10-3|TRBD2|once|TRBJ2-7
CTTSTSVGLDEQYF
TGTACCACGTCGACTAGCGTGGGCCTGGACGAGCAATACTTC
>TRBV7-8|NA|NA|TRBJ1-6
CASSLMDSPLHF
TGTGCCAGTAGCTTAATGGATTCACCCCTCCACTTT
>TRBV11-2|NA|NA|TRBJ2-2
CASSSRGAGGLFF
TGTGCCAGTAGCTCGCGAGGGGCCGGGGGGCTGTTTTTT
>TRBV9|NA|few|TRBJ2-2
CASSTRGDRGTGELFF
TGTGCCAGCAGCACGAGGGGGGATAGGGGAACCGGGGAGCTGTTTTTT
>TRBV28|TRBD1|once|TRBJ2-7
CASTLWTGGEQYF
TGTGCCAGCACTTTATGGACAGGGGGCGAGCAGTACTTC
>TRBV5-4|NA|NA|TRBJ1-1
CTSSTFQGSNTEAFF
TGTACCAGCAGCACTTTTCAGGGATCTAACACTGAAGCTTTCTTT
>TRBV7-3|NA|NA|TRBJ2-1
CASSPTSAGISYNEQFF
TGTGCCAGCAGCCCCACCTCGGCCGGGATCTCCTACAATGAGCAGTTCTTC
>TRBV4-2|NA|once|TRBJ1-3
CASSQTSTGGNTIYF
TGTGCCAGCAGCCAAACCTCGACAGGAGGAAACACCATATATTTT
>TRBV5-5|NA|NA|TRBJ2-5
CASSLDPLYQETQYF
TGTGCCAGCAGCTTGGACCCACTATACCAAGAGACCCAGTACTTC
>TRBV28|TRBD2|NA|TRBJ2-1
CARSAVAGPYNEQFF
TGTGCCAGGAGTGCAGTAGCGGGACCCTACAATGAGCAGTTCTTC
>TRBV4-1|NA|NA|TRBJ2-3
CVSSQVETDTQYF
TGCGTCAGCAGCCAAGTAGAGACAGATACGCAGTATTTT
>TRBV14|NA|NA|TRBJ2-1
CASSHDHYYNEQFF
TGTGCTAGTAGCCATGATCACTACTACAATGAGCAGTTCTTC
>TRBV12-3/TRBV12-4|TRBD1|many|TRBJ2-7
CASLDLLRDRGTEQYF
TGTGCCAGCCTAGATCTGCTCCGGGACAGGGGAACCGAGCAGTACTTC
>TRBV11-2|NA|NA|TRBJ2-3
CACRKPDSDTQYF
TGTGCCTGCAGAAAACCCGACTCGGATACGCAGTATTTT
>TRBV6-5|TRBD1|NA|TRBJ2-7
CASSPGQGSSCERYF
TGTGCCAGCAGTCCGGGACAGGGTTCCTCCTGCGAGCGGTACTTC
>TRBV4-1|NA|many|TRBJ2-7
CASLGWSNEQYF
TGCGCCAGCCTAGGATGGAGTAACGAGCAGTACTTC
>TRBV10-2|TRBD1|NA|TRBJ2-7
CANSELLDRGLYEQYF
TGCGCCAACAGTGAGCTACTGGACAGGGGGCTATACGAGCAGTACTTC
>TRBV20-1|NA|NA|TRBJ1-5
CSASWESNQPQHF
TGCAGCGCTAGTTGGGAAAGTAATCAGCCCCAGCATTTT
>TRBV20-1|NA|NA|TRBJ1-6
CSAREGRTNSPLHF
TGCAGTGCTAGAGAGGGGCGGACAAATTCACCCCTCCACTTT
>TRBV12-3/TRBV12-4|NA|NA|TRBJ2-2
CASTPGGANTGELFF
TGTGCCAGTACCCCCGGCGGGGCGAACACCGGGGAGCTGTTTTTT
>TRBV29-1|NA|NA|TRBJ1-4
CSVYVDEEKLFF
TGCAGCGTCTACGTGGACGAGGAAAAATTGTTTTTT
>TRBV30|TRBD2|many|TRBJ2-5
CAWSLAGSVETQYF
TGTGCCTGGAGTCTAGCGGGATCGGTGGAGACCCAGTACTTC
>TRBV29-1|TRBD1|many|TRBJ2-1
CSVEGTGNEQFF
TGCAGCGTTGAAGGGACAGGGAATGAGCAGTTCTTC
>TRBV5-1|NA|NA|TRBJ1-1
CASSLEGTNTEAFF
TGCGCCAGCAGCTTGGAGGGTACCAACACTGAAGCTTTCTTT
>TRBV5-1|NA|few|TRBJ2-3
CASSLVGGRGTDTQYF
TGCGCCAGCAGCTTGGTCGGCGGTAGGGGCACAGATACGCAGTATTTT
>TRBV11-2|NA|NA|TRBJ2-3
CVSSLDRPPDTQCF
TGTGTCAGCAGCTTAGATCGCCCCCCAGATACGCAGTGTTTT
>TRBV19|TRBD1|NA|TRBJ1-2
CASSMTGTGYTF
TGTGCCAGTAGTATGACAGGGACTGGCTACACCTTC
>TRBV11-2|TRBD2|NA|TRBJ2-2
CDSSLVTLAGTRELFF
TGTGACAGCAGCTTAGTGACGCTAGCGGGAACCAGAGAGCTGTTTTTT
>TRBV14|NA|NA|TRBJ2-1
CASSRFYDEQFF
TGTGCCAGCAGCCGGTTCTATGATGAGCAGTTCTTC
>TRBV11-2|NA|NA|TRBJ2-2
CASSHGAPPSLTGEPFF
TGTGCCAGTAGCCATGGGGCCCCGCCGTCGCTCACCGGGGAGCCGTTTTTT
>TRBV7-9|TRBD2|NA|TRBJ2-7
CASSLGLAASIYEQYF
TGTGCCAGCAGCCTAGGGCTAGCGGCCTCCATCTACGAGCAGTACTTC
>TRBV7-9|NA|NA|TRBJ1-1
CASSLVFGLQGRTTEAFF
TGTGCCAGCAGCTTAGTGTTCGGTCTCCAGGGTAGGACCACTGAAGCTTTCTTT
>TRBV4-1|NA|NA|TRBJ1-4
CASSQAFIGGTNEKLFF
TGCGCCAGCAGCCAGGCTTTCATAGGGGGAACTAATGAAAAACTGTTTTTT
>TRBV6-5|NA|NA|TRBJ1-1
CATSYEVNTEAFF
TGTGCCACCAGTTATGAGGTGAACACTGAAGCTTTCTTT
>TRBV11-1|NA|NA|TRBJ2-1
CASSRLPGGGFNEQFF
TGTGCCAGCAGCCGCCTACCTGGAGGTGGGTTCAATGAGCAGTTCTTT
>TRBV4-2|NA|many|TRBJ2-6
CASSQGPGGTGANVLTF
TGTGCCAGCAGCCAAGGACCAGGGGGGACTGGGGCCAACGTCCTGACTTTC
>TRBV28|NA|NA|TRBJ1-4
CASSGETPTTNEKLFF
TGTGCCAGCAGTGGAGAAACTCCCACAACTAATGAAAAACTGTTTTTT